Listed below are T cell receptor beta chains from one sample, sequenced in a study of blood T cell repertoires in COVID-19. Here immunoSEQ multiplex PCR was the method, and the copy in TCRdb shows in-frame clones only, minus some. The sample shows 250,000 to 300,000 clones, roughly 83% of them seen only once. Material: peripheral blood. These receptors all stem from a man aged 55 to 69 who had recovered from COVID-19. The CDR3 runs from the conserved cysteine through the conserved F or W. A D gene is named only where the DNA matches it firmly. Clone size, where shown, is once, few, many, or a class for clones that have expanded.

size	V	J	D	DNA	CDR3
NA	TRBV7-6	TRBJ2-3	TRBD2	TGTGCCAGCAGCTTAGTGGCGGGAGTAGCTGATACGCAGTATTTT	CASSLVAGVADTQYF
NA	TRBV28	TRBJ2-2	NA	TGTGCCAGCAGTTTCTTGCCGGGAAACACCGGGGAGCTGTTTTTT	CASSFLPGNTGELFF
NA	TRBV5-1	TRBJ2-1	TRBD2	TGCGCCAGCAGCAGAACTAGCGGGAGCTCCTACAATGAGCAGTTCTTC	CASSRTSGSSYNEQFF
NA	TRBV7-7	TRBJ2-5	NA	TGTGCCAGCAGCTTAGTCGAAGGGGAACAAGAGACCCAGTACTTC	CASSLVEGEQETQYF
NA	TRBV9	TRBJ1-5	NA	TGTGCCAGCAGCCGTTTGGACAGTGTCAATCAGCCCCAGCATTTT	CASSRLDSVNQPQHF
once	TRBV6-5	TRBJ1-1	TRBD1	TGTGCCAGCAGCCTTTCGGACAGGGTGGGTGAAGCTTTCTTT	CASSLSDRVGEAFF
NA	TRBV5-1	TRBJ2-5	NA	TGCGCCAGCACCCAGGGGTTGGATGAGACCCAGTACTTC	CASTQGLDETQYF
NA	TRBV3-1/TRBV3-2	TRBJ2-5	NA	TGTGCCAGCAGCCCTCGGTCCCAAGAGACCCAGTACTTC	CASSPRSQETQYF
NA	TRBV5-1	TRBJ1-2	NA	TGCGCCAGCAGACAAGTGGGGGCGAACTATGGCTACACCTTC	CASRQVGANYGYTF
NA	TRBV7-3	TRBJ2-3	TRBD2	TGTGCCAGCAGCCTCCGTACGATAGCGGGGGGGCCAGATACGCAGTATTTT	CASSLRTIAGGPDTQYF
NA	TRBV6-6	TRBJ1-5	NA	TGTGCCAGCAGTTACTCGGGCTCAGCCCAGCCCCAGCATTTT	CASSYSGSAQPQHF
few	TRBV7-9	TRBJ2-3	NA	TGTGCCAGCAGCGCCAGACAGTATACGCAGTATTTT	CASSARQYTQYF
NA	TRBV21-1	TRBJ2-7	NA	TGTGCCAGCAGCAATGGGGGGACTAAAATACGCGAGCAGTACTTC	CASSNGGTKIREQYF
NA	TRBV5-1	TRBJ2-7	TRBD1	TGCGCCAGCAGCTTGGTAGGGACAGGGAGACCTAGGGAGCAGTACTTC	CASSLVGTGRPREQYF
NA	TRBV6-1	TRBJ1-2	NA	TGTGCCAGCAGTGAAGGGCGACGGAGGAGCGCTTATAACTATGGCTACACCTTC	CASSEGRRRSAYNYGYTF
NA	TRBV5-1	TRBJ2-7	NA	TGCGCCAGCAGCTTGTCGGGCTACGAGCAGTACTTC	CASSLSGYEQYF
NA	TRBV4-1	TRBJ1-3	NA	TGCGCCAGCAGCCAGAGGACAGCGGTATCTGGAAACACCATATATTTT	CASSQRTAVSGNTIYF
NA	TRBV6-4	TRBJ1-2	TRBD1	TGTGCCAGCAGTGACTCGACAGGGAGCGGCTACACCTTC	CASSDSTGSGYTF
NA	TRBV11-2	TRBJ2-5	NA	TGTGCCAGCAGCCCTAGGGGTTATGTTCAAGAGACCCAGTACTTC	CASSPRGYVQETQYF
few	TRBV5-4	TRBJ2-1	TRBD1	TGTGCCAGTACCCGGGACAGGGAAAATGAGCAGTTCTTC	CASTRDRENEQFF
NA	TRBV7-6	TRBJ2-3	TRBD2	TGTGCCAGCAGCCCCCGGACTAGCGGGGGCTCAGATACGCAGTATTTT	CASSPRTSGGSDTQYF
NA	TRBV29-1	TRBJ2-1	TRBD2	TGCAGCGTTGAAGTCTTGCTAGCGGGAGGGCCGGGCAATGAGCAGTTCTTC	CSVEVLLAGGPGNEQFF
NA	TRBV27	TRBJ1-4	NA	TGTGCCAGCAGGGGGGCAGGGTTGGGAGAAAAACTGTTTTTT	CASRGAGLGEKLFF
NA	TRBV7-3	TRBJ2-6	NA	TGTGCCAGCAACCGACTCGGTCCCTCTGGGGCCAACGTCCTGACTTTC	CASNRLGPSGANVLTF
NA	TRBV7-3	TRBJ1-4	NA	TGTGCCAGCAGCCGTACATCATTGGATGAAAAACTGTTTTTT	CASSRTSLDEKLFF
NA	TRBV30	TRBJ1-6	NA	TGTGCCTGGAGGGGGTACGGGAGCTCCTATAATTCACCCCTCCACTTT	CAWRGYGSSYNSPLHF
NA	TRBV4-2	TRBJ2-7	TRBD2	TGTGCCAGCAGCCAAGATGATGACACTAGCGGGGTCTCCTACGAGCAGTACTTC	CASSQDDDTSGVSYEQYF
NA	TRBV7-7	TRBJ1-1	TRBD1	TGTGCTAGCAGCTCGGACAGGGTATACACTGAAGCTTTCTTT	CASSSDRVYTEAFF
NA	TRBV5-1	TRBJ1-4	TRBD1	TGCGCCAGCAGCCGGAGGGGACAGGGTGCAACTAATGAAAAACTGTTTTTT	CASSRRGQGATNEKLFF
few	TRBV5-1	TRBJ2-3	TRBD2	TGCGCCAGCAGAAAACGCGGGGGGGACACAGATACGCAGTATTTT	CASRKRGGDTDTQYF
NA	TRBV3-1/TRBV3-2	TRBJ2-2	TRBD1	TGTGCCAGCAGCCGATACAACAGGGGGACCGGGGAGCTGTTTTTT	CASSRYNRGTGELFF
NA	TRBV19	TRBJ2-6	NA	TGTGCCAGTGTGACAGGTCGAAGCTCTGGGGCCAACGTCCTGACTTTC	CASVTGRSSGANVLTF
once	TRBV5-1	TRBJ1-6	NA	TGCGCCAGCAGCTTGGTCGCAGGGAATAATTCACCCCTCCACTTT	CASSLVAGNNSPLHF
NA	TRBV6-5	TRBJ2-5	NA	TGTGCCAGCAGTTGTCCTGGAGACGAGGTGGAGACCCAGTACTTC	CASSCPGDEVETQYF
NA	TRBV28	TRBJ2-7	NA	TGTGCCAGCAGTCAGACAGGATATAACGAGCAGTACTTC	CASSQTGYNEQYF
NA	TRBV27	TRBJ2-7	TRBD2	TGTGCCAGCAGTTCCCAGGGACTAGCGGTCACCTACGAGCAGTACTTC	CASSSQGLAVTYEQYF
NA	TRBV18	TRBJ1-1	NA	TGTGCCAGCTCAGACGCGGGGAGACCGCTGGCTGAAGCTTTCTTT	CASSDAGRPLAEAFF
NA	TRBV6-1	TRBJ2-1	TRBD2	TGTGCCAGCAGTGAAGCCGGACTAGCGCCATACAATGAGCAGTTCTTC	CASSEAGLAPYNEQFF
once	TRBV13	TRBJ1-3	NA	TGTGCCAGCAGCTTATTTCGGGGTTCTGGAAACACCATATATTTT	CASSLFRGSGNTIYF
few	TRBV25-1	TRBJ1-2	NA	TGTGCCAGCACCAGGGGATTCGGCTATGGCTACACCTTC	CASTRGFGYGYTF
NA	TRBV30	TRBJ2-5	TRBD2	TGTGCCTGGGGACCGGGACTAGGAGCGCAAGAGACCCAGTACTTC	CAWGPGLGAQETQYF
NA	TRBV6-5	TRBJ2-3	TRBD2	TGTGCCAGCAGTTACGAGACTAGCGGCACAGATACGCAGTATTTT	CASSYETSGTDTQYF
few	TRBV2	TRBJ1-2	TRBD1	TGTGCCAGCAGCCCAGGGGGACAGAACTATGGCTACACCTTC	CASSPGGQNYGYTF
NA	TRBV6-5	TRBJ1-6	TRBD1	TGTGCCAGCAGTACAGACAGGGGTGATTCACCCCTCCACTTT	CASSTDRGDSPLHF
NA	TRBV6-6	TRBJ2-7	NA	TGTGCCAGCAGTTACCTAAATCGACTGAGCTCCTACGAGCAGTACTTC	CASSYLNRLSSYEQYF
NA	TRBV10-3	TRBJ1-1	NA	TGTGCCATCAGTTTTCAAGGGGGTGGCACTGAAGCTTTCTTT	CAISFQGGGTEAFF
NA	TRBV5-1	TRBJ2-3	NA	TGCGCCAGCAGCTTCTTTACAGGGGGGGCAGATACGCAGTATTTT	CASSFFTGGADTQYF
NA	TRBV5-5	TRBJ2-7	NA	TGTGCCAGCAACGCCGCCCCGGGTTGGTCCTACGAGCAGTACTTC	CASNAAPGWSYEQYF
NA	TRBV6-1	TRBJ1-1	TRBD1	TGTGCCAGCAGTGACCCCCGACAGGGCCGGGCTGAAGCTTTCTTT	CASSDPRQGRAEAFF
NA	TRBV29-1	TRBJ2-7	NA	TGCAGCGTTCCGAACGGGGGGCGGGGGCAGTACTTC	CSVPNGGRGQYF
NA	TRBV2	TRBJ2-7	TRBD1	TGTGCCAGCAGTGAACTAGGGACAGGGACCTACGAGCAGTACTTC	CASSELGTGTYEQYF
once	TRBV28	TRBJ2-2	NA	TGTGCCAGCTATCCAGGCTCACAGAACACCGGGGAGCTGTTTTTT	CASYPGSQNTGELFF
NA	TRBV9	TRBJ1-4	NA	TGTGCCAGCAGCGTAGGGGTTTCGGGTAATGAAAAACTGTTTTTT	CASSVGVSGNEKLFF
NA	TRBV6-1	TRBJ2-1	NA	TGTGCCAGCAGTGAACTTAGAAATGAGCAGTTCTTC	CASSELRNEQFF